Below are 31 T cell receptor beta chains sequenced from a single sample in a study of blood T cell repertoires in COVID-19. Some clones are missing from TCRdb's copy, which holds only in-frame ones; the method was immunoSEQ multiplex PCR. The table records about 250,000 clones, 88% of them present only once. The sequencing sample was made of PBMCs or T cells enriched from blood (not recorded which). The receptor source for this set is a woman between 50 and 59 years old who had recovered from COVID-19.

The CDR3 DNA follows: TGTGCCAGCAGTCCCCAGGGGGCTATTAACACAGATACGCAGTATTTT. Its translation: CASSPQGAINTDTQYF. The chain recombines TRBV28 with TRBJ2-3, with 8 positions matching TRBD1. CDR3 size: 16 residues. V shed 5 bases, J shed 2 bases, and the junction held 9 bases outside the gene matches. Germline V gives CDR1 MDHEN, CDR2 SYDVKM.

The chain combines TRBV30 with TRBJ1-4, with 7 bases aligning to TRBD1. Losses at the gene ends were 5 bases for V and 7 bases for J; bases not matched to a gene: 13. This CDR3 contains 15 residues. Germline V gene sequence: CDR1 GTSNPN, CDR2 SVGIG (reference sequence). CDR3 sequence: CAWGIIDRAGEKLFF. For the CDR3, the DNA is TGTGCCTGGGGGATAATAGACAGGGCTGGTGAAAAACTGTTTTTT.

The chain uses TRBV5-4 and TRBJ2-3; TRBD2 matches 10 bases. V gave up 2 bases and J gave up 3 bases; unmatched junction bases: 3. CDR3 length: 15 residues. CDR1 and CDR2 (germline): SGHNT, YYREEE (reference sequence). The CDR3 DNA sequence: TGTGCCAGCAGCTTAGCGGGAGGGCCGACAGATACGCAGTATTTT. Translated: CASSLAGGPTDTQYF.

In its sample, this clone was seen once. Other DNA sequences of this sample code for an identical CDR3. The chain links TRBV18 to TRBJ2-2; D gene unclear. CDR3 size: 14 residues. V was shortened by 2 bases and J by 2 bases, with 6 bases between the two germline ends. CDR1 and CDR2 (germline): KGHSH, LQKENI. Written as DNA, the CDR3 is TGTGCCAGCTCACCAGGCGGAAACACCGGGGAGCTGTTTTTT. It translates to CASSPGGNTGELFF.

The CDR3 is CASSPGGQGAVNTIYF. The DNA of the CDR3 is TGTGCCAGCAGCCCCGGGGGACAGGGGGCCGTAAACACCATATATTTT. The V call is TRBV28, the J call TRBJ1-3; 12 bases are a match to TRBD1. Trimming at V came to 6 bases and at J to 6 bases, leaving 9 bases not matched to a gene. The CDR3 is made up of 16 amino acids. Germline-derived CDR1 and CDR2 are MDHEN and SYDVKM.

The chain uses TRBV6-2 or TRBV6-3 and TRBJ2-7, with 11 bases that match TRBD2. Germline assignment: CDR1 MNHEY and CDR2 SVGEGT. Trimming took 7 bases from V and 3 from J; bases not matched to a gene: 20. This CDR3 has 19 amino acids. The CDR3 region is CASTPAGFSGRAASYEQYF. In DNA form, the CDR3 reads TGTGCCAGCACCCCAGCGGGATTTAGCGGGAGGGCGGCTAGCTACGAGCAGTACTTC.

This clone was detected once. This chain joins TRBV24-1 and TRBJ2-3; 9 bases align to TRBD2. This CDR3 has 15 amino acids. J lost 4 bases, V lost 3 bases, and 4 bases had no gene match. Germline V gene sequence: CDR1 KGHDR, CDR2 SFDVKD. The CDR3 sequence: CATSDPSGTADTQYF. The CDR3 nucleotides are TGTGCCACCAGTGATCCTAGCGGGACTGCAGATACGCAGTATTTT.

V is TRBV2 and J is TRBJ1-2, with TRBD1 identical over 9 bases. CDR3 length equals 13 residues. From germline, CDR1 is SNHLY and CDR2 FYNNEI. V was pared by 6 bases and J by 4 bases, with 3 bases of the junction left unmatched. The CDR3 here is CASRGTGTYGYTF. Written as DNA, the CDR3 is TGTGCCAGCAGGGGGACAGGGACCTATGGCTACACCTTC.

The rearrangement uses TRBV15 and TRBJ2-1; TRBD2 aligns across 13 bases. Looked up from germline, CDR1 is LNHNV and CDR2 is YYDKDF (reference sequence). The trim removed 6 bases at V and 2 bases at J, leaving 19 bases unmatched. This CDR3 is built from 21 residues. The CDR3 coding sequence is TGTGCCACCAGTGAAACCTCAGCGGGACTAGCGGGACCTAAGCCCTACAATGAGCAGTTCTTC. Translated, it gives CATSETSAGLAGPKPYNEQFF.

This CDR3 is CASSYEGGVATDTQYF. Written as DNA, the CDR3 is TGTGCCAGCAGTTACGAGGGCGGGGTAGCCACAGATACGCAGTATTTT. The genes are TRBV6-5 and TRBJ2-3; D is possibly TRBD2 (6 bases). From germline, CDR1 is MNHEY and CDR2 SVGAGI. The CDR3 is made up of 16 amino acids. The V end was cut by 2 bases, the J end by 2 bases, with 14 bases between.

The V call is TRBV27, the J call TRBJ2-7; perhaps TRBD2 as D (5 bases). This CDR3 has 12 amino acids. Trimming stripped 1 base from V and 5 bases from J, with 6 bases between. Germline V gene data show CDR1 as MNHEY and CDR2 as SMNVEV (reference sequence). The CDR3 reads CASSLFGNEQYF. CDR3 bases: TGTGCCAGCAGTTTATTCGGGAACGAGCAGTACTTC.

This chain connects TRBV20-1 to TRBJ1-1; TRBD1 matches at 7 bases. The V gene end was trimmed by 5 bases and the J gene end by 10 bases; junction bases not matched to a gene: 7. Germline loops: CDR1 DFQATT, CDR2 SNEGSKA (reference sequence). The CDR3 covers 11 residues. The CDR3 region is CSAVVWTGAFF. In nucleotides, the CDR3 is TGCAGTGCTGTCGTTTGGACAGGAGCTTTCTTT.

The CDR3 coding sequence is TGTGCCAGCAGCCCAATCGGGAGCAATCAGCCCCAGCATTTT. Its translation: CASSPIGSNQPQHF. The genes are TRBV5-5 and TRBJ1-5; D not certain. The V gene's germline CDR1 is SGHKS and CDR2 YYEKEE (reference sequence). This CDR3 spans 14 amino acids. Trimming removed 4 bases from V and 1 base from J, with 9 bases in between.

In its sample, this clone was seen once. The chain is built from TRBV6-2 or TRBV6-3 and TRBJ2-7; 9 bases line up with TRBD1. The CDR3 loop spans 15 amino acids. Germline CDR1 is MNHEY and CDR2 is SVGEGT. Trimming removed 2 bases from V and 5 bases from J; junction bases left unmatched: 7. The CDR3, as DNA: TGTGCCAGCAGTTACGGGGGGACAGGGTCTAACGAGCAGTACTTC. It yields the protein CASSYGGTGSNEQYF.

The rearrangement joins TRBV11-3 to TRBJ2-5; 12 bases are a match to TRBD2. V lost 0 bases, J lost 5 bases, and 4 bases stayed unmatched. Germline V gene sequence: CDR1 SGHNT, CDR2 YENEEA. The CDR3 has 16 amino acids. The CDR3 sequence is CASSLDGGTSGETQYF. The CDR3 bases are TGTGCCAGCAGCTTAGATGGTGGGACTAGCGGGGAGACCCAGTACTTC.

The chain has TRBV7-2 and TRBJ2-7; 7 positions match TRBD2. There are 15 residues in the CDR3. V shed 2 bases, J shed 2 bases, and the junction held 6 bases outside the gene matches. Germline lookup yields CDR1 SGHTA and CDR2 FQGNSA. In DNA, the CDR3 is TGTGCCAGCAGCTTACAGGCGGGAGCTCCCTACGAGCAGTACTTC. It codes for CASSLQAGAPYEQYF.

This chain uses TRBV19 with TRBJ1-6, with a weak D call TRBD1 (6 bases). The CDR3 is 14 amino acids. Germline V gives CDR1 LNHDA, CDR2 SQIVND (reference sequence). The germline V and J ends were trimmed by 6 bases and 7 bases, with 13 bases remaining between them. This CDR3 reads CASRTQGGNSPLHF. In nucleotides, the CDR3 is TGTGCCAGTAGGACACAGGGTGGGAATTCACCCCTCCACTTT.

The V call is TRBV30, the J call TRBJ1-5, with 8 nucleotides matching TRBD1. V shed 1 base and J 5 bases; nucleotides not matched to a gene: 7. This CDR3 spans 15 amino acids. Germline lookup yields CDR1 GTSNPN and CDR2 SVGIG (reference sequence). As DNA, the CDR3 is TGTGCCTGGAGTGACAACACAGGGGGTTATCAGCCCCAGCATTTT. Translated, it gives CAWSDNTGGYQPQHF.

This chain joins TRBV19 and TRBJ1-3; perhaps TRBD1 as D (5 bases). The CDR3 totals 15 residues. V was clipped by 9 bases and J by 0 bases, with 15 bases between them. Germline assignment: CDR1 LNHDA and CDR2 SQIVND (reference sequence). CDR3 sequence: CASLTQDSSGNTIYF. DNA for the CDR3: TGTGCCAGCCTTACACAGGATTCCTCTGGAAACACCATATATTTT.

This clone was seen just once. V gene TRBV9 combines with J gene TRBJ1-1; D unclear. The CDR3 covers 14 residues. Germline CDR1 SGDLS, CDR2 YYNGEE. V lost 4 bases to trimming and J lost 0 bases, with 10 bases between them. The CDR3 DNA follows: TGTGCCAGCAGCTCTCTGGGCCTGAACACTGAAGCTTTCTTT. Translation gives CASSSLGLNTEAFF.

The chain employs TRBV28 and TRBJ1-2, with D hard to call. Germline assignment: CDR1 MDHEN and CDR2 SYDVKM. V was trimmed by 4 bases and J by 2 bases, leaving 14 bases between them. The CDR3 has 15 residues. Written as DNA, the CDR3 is TGTGCCAGCAGTTCCTACTCCGATAGAAACTATGGCTACACCTTC. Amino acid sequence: CASSSYSDRNYGYTF.

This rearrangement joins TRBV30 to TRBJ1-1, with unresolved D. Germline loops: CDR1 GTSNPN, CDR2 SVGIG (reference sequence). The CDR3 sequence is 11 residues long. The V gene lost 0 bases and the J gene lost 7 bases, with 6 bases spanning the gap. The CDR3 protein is CAWSVPGEAFF. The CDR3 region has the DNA TGTGCCTGGAGTGTACCCGGTGAAGCTTTCTTT.

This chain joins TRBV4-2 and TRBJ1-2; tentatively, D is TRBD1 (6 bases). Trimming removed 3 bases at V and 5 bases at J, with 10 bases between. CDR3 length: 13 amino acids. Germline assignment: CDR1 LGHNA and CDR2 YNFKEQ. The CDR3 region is CASSHGQSYGYTF. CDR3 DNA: TGTGCCAGCAGCCACGGACAGAGTTATGGCTACACCTTC.

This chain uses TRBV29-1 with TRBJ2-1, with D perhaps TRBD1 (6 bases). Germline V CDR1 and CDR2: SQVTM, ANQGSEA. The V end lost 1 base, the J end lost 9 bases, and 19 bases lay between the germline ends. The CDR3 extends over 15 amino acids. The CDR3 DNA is TGCAGCGTTGAAGTAAGGGCAGGGGTGGAGAGTGAGCAGTTCTTC. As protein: CSVEVRAGVESEQFF.

This chain's CDR3 is CASSPLEGNYGYTF. The CDR3 DNA follows: TGTGCCAGCTCACCACTTGAGGGAAACTATGGCTACACCTTC. This rearrangement joins TRBV18 to TRBJ1-2; no definite D call. The CDR3 runs 14 residues. Trimming pared 1 base from V and 2 bases from J, leaving 8 bases between. CDR1 and CDR2 from the germline V gene are KGHSH and LQKENI.

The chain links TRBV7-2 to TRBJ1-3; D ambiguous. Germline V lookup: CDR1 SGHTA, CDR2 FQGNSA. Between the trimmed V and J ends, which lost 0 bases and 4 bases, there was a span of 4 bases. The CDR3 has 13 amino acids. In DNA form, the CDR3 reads TGTGCCAGCAGCTTAGCGTCAGGAAACACCATATATTTT. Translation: CASSLASGNTIYF.

The CDR3 sequence is CASSLNRATNEKLFF. In nucleotides, the CDR3 is TGTGCCAGCAGCCTGAACAGGGCAACTAATGAAAAACTGTTTTTT. V gene TRBV7-8 combines with J gene TRBJ1-4, with TRBD1 as a possible D gene (6 bases). Deletions cut 5 bases from V and 0 bases from J, with 10 bases between. CDR3 length: 15 residues. The germline gives CDR1 SGHVS, CDR2 FQNEAQ.

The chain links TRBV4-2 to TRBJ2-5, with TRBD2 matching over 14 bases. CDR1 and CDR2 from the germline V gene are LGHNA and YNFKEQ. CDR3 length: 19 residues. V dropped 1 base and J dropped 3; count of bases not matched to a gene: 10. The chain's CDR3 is CASSQGSTSGRALEETQYF. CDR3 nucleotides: TGTGCCAGCAGCCAAGGTTCGACTAGCGGGAGGGCCTTGGAAGAGACCCAGTACTTC.

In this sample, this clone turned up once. Here the CDR3 DNA reads TGTGCCAGCAGCTCCTATAGCGGGCGCCAGATGAATGAGCAGTTCTTC. This gives the protein CASSSYSGRQMNEQFF. This rearrangement joins TRBV7-9 to TRBJ2-1; 7 bases agree with TRBD2. CDR3 length equals 16 residues. Germline V gene data show CDR1 as SEHNR and CDR2 as FQNEAQ (reference sequence). The junction had 13 bases not matched to a gene; V was cut back by 4 bases and J by 7 bases. The variable domain in full, with the rest retrieved from reference TRBV7-9 and TRBJ2-1, is DTGVSQNPRHKITKRGQNVTFRCDPISEHNRLYWYRQTLGQGPEFLTYFQNEAQLEKSRLLSDRFSAERPKGSFSTLEIQRTEQGDSAMYLCASSSYSGRQMNEQFFGPGTRLTVL.

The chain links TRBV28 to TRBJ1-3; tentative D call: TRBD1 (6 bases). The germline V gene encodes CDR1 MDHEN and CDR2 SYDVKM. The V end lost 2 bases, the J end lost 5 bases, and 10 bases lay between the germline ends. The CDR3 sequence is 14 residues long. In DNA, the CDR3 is TGTGCCAGCAGTTTAGTGGGGGCAAGAAACACCATATATTTT. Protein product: CASSLVGARNTIYF.

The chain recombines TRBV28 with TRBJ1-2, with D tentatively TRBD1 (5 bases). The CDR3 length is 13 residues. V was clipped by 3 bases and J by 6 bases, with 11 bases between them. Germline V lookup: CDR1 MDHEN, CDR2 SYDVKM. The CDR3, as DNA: TGTGCCAGCAGTTTGGCAGGGAAAGATGGCTACACCTTC. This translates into CASSLAGKDGYTF.